This TCR beta chain was recorded in a study of shared clonotypes between healthy human individuals. Several immunoSEQ 96-well plates shared each subset's DNA, each plate a replicate. Sorted-subset replicate PCR reactions contained approximately 190 ng DNA, corresponding to about 30,000 T cell genomes. Some clones are missing from TCRdb's copy, which holds only in-frame ones; the method was immunoSEQ multiplex PCR. The sample consists of some 1,400,000 clones, roughly 96% of them appearing once. The CDR3 is made up of 15 amino acids. The V and J ends lost 0 bases and 8 bases respectively, with 13 bases between them. Per the germline V gene, CDR1 is LNHNV and CDR2 is YYDKDF (reference sequence).

What was sequenced was naive CD4+ T cells sorted from blood. Indicated subset: CD45RA+ positively selected. This TCR derives from a man aged 30 to 39 in good health. The chain combines TRBV15 with TRBJ1-4; tentatively, D is TRBD1 (5 bases). The CDR3 loop reads CATSRDQGRGEKLFF. CDR3 DNA: TGTGCCACCAGCAGAGATCAGGGCCGAGGGGAAAAACTGTTTTTT.